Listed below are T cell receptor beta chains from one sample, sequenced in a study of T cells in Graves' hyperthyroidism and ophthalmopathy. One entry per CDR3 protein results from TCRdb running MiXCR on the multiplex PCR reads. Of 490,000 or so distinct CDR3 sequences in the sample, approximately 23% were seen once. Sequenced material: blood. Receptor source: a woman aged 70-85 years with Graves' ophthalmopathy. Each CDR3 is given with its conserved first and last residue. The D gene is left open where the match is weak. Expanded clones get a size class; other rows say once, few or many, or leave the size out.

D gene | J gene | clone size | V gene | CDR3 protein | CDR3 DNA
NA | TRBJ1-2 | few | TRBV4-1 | CASSQVTSPGGGYTF | TGCGCCAGCAGCCAAGTGACATCTCCCGGGGGTGGCTACACCTTC
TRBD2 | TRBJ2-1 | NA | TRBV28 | CASSSAAGGGRNEQFF | TGTGCCAGCAGTTCCGCCGCGGGGGGGGGACGCAATGAGCAGTTCTTC
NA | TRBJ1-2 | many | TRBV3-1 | CASSQWDGYTF | TGTGCCAGCAGCCAATGGGATGGCTACACCTTC
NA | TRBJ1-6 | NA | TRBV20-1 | CSAPIGGNRVESPLHF | TGCAGTGCTCCGATTGGAGGGAACAGGGTTGAATCACCCCTCCACTTT
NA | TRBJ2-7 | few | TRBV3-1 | CASGGVPEQYF | TGTGCCAGCGGGGGTGTGCCCGAGCAGTACTTC
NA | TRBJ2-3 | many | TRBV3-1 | CASSPKGGRSTDTQYF | TGTGCCAGCAGCCCTAAGGGGGGCCGAAGCACAGATACGCAGTATTTT
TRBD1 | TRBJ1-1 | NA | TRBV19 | CASSYTGTGGHAEAFF | TGTGCCAGTAGCTATACCGGGACAGGGGGTCACGCTGAAGCTTTCTTT
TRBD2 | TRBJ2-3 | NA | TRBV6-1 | CASRTPRGVAQYF | TGTGCCAGCAGAACACCGCGGGGGGTTGCGCAGTATTTT
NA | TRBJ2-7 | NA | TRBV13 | CASSLWTFGEQYF | TGTGCCAGCAGCCTCTGGACTTTTGGTGAGCAGTACTTC
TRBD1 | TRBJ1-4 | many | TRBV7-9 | CASQGQSNEKLFF | TGTGCCAGCCAGGGACAGTCTAATGAAAAACTGTTTTTT
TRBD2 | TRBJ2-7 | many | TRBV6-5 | CASSYSTGEGGNEQYF | TGTGCCAGCAGTTACTCTACGGGGGAGGGCGGCAACGAGCAGTACTTC
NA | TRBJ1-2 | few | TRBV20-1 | CSARDRSRAGYGYTF | TGCAGTGCTAGAGATCGATCCAGGGCAGGCTATGGCTACACCTTC
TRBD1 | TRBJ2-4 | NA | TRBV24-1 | CATSLSGQGVQNIQYF | TGTGCCACCAGTCTATCGGGACAGGGAGTCCAAAACATTCAGTACTTC
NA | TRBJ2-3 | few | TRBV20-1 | CSPLGGDTQYF | TGCAGCCCCCTTGGGGGGGATACGCAGTATTTT
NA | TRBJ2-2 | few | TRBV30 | CAWSRTENTGELFF | TGTGCCTGGAGCCGGACAGAGAACACCGGGGAGCTGTTTTTT
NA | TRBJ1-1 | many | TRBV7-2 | CASSLKAPGTEAFF | TGTGCCAGCAGCTTGAAGGCCCCCGGGACTGAAGCTTTCTTT
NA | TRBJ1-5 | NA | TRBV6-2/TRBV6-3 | CASSYSSAKMGNQPQHF | TGTGCCAGCAGTTACTCGAGCGCTAAGATGGGCAATCAGCCCCAGCATTTT
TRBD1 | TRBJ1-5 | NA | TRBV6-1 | CASKALTGGSLSNQPQHF | TGTGCCAGCAAAGCGCTAACAGGGGGTAGTCTTAGCAATCAGCCCCAGCATTTT
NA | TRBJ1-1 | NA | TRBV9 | CASSPTLLDTEAFF | TGTGCCAGCAGCCCGACACTCCTCGACACTGAAGCTTTCTTT
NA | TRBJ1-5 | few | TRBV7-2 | CASSFRQGNQPQHF | TGTGCCAGCAGCTTTAGACAAGGGAATCAGCCCCAGCATTTT
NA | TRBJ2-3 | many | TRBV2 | CASSSGGIITDTQYF | TGTGCCAGCTCCTCAGGGGGGATTATCACAGATACGCAGTATTTT
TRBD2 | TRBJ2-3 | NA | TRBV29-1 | CSPGLGFSDTQYF | TGCAGCCCCGGACTAGGGTTTTCAGATACGCAGTATTTT
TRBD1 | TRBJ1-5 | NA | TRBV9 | CASSVAGQEVNQPQHF | TGTGCCAGCAGCGTAGCAGGACAGGAAGTAAATCAGCCCCAGCATTTT
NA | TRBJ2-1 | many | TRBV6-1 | CASSGDGDEQFF | TGTGCCAGCAGTGGGGATGGGGATGAGCAGTTCTTC
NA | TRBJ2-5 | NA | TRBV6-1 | CASSYGPPRQETQYF | TGTGCCAGCAGTTATGGACCACCTCGCCAAGAGACCCAGTACTTC
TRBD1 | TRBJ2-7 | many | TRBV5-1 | CASSLGQGLYEQYF | TGTGCCAGCAGTCTCGGACAGGGTTTGTACGAGCAGTACTTC
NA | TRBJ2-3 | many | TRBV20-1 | CSAGGSAGDTQYF | TGCAGTGCTGGGGGAAGCGCGGGGGATACGCAGTATTTT
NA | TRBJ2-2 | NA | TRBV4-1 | CASSQDGGELFF | TGCGCCAGCAGCCAAGACGGCGGGGAGCTGTTTTTT
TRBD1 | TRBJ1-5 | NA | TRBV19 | CASRTGDNQPQHF | TGTGCCAGTAGGACAGGGGACAATCAGCCCCAGCATTTT
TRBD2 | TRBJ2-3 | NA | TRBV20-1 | CSAQSVSGSSTDTQYF | TGCAGTGCTCAGAGTGTGAGCGGGAGTAGCACAGATACGCAGTATTTT
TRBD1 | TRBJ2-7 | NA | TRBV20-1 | CSATSGQGSSYEQYF | TGCAGTGCTACCTCAGGACAGGGATCGTCCTACGAGCAGTACTTC
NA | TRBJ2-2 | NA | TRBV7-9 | CASSLVGGGLNTGELFF | TGTGCCAGCAGCTTAGTTGGGGGAGGCTTGAACACCGGGGAGCTGTTTTTT
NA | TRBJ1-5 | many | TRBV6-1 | CASSERQPQHF | TGTGCCAGCAGTGAACGTCAGCCCCAGCATTTT
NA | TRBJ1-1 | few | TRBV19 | CASSIWGLVNTEAFF | TGTGCCAGTAGTATTTGGGGGCTTGTGAACACTGAAGCTTTCTTT
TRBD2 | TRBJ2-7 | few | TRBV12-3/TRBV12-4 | CASSRQGTSGSYEQYF | TGTGCCAGCAGCCGGCAAGGGACTAGCGGGAGCTACGAGCAGTACTTC
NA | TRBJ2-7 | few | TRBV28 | CASSLLNPRGGEQYF | TGTGCCAGCAGTTTATTAAATCCGCGGGGAGGCGAGCAGTACTTC
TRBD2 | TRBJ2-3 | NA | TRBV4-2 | CASSQDLALAGFSSTDTQYF | TGTGCCAGCAGCCAAGATTTGGCACTAGCGGGATTCTCTAGCACAGATACGCAGTATTTT
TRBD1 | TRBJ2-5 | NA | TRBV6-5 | CASSLRTGGYQETQYF | TGTGCCAGCAGTCTACGGACAGGGGGGTACCAAGAGACCCAGTACTTC